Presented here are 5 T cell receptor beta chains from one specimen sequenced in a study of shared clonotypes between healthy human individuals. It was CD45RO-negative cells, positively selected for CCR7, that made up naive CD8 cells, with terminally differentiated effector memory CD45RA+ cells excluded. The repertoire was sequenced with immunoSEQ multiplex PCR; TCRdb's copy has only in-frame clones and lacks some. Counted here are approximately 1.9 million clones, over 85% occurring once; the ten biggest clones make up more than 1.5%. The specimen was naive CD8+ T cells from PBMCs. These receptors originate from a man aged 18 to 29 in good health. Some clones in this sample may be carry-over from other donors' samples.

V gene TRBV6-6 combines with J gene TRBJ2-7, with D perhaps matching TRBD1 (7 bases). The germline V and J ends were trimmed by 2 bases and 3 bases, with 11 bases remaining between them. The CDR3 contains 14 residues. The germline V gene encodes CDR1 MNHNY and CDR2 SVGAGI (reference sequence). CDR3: CASSYGTAGYEQYF. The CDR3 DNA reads TGTGCCAGCAGTTACGGGACAGCGGGCTACGAGCAGTACTTC.

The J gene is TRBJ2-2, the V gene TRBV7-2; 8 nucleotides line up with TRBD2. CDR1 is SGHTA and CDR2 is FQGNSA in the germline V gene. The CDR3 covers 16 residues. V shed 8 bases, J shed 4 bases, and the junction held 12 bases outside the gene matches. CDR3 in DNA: TGTGCCAGCTGGATAGCGGGAAGTGGGAGCACCGGGGAGCTGTTTTTT. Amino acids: CASWIAGSGSTGELFF. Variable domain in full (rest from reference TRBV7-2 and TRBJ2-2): GAGVSQSPSNKVTEKGKDVELRCDPISGHTALYWYRQSLGQGLEFLIYFQGNSAPDKSGLPSDRFSAERTGGSVSTLTIQRTQQEDSAVYLCASWIAGSGSTGELFFGEGSRLTVL.

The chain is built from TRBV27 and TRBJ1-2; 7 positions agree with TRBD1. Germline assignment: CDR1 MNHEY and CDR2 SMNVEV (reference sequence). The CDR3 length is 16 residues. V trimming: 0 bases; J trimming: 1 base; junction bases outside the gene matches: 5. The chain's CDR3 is CASSLSPGGINYGYTF. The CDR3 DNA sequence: TGTGCCAGCAGTTTATCCCCAGGGGGAATTAACTATGGCTACACCTTC.

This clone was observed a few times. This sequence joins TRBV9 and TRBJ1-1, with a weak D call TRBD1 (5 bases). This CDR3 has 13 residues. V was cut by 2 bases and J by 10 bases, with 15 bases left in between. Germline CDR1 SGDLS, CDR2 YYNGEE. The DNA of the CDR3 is TGTGCCAGCAGCGTTGCCCTCGATGGGGGAGCTTTCTTT. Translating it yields CASSVALDGGAFF.

CDR3 sequence: CASSYSVAGVQETQYF. The CDR3 nucleotides are TGTGCCAGCAGTTACTCGGTAGCGGGGGTCCAAGAGACCCAGTACTTC. The V call is TRBV6-7, the J call TRBJ2-5, with TRBD2 matching over 9 bases. TRBV6-7 is an ORF; its function is uncertain. J was trimmed by 1 base and V by 0 bases; bases with no gene match: 3. The length of the CDR3 is 16 residues.